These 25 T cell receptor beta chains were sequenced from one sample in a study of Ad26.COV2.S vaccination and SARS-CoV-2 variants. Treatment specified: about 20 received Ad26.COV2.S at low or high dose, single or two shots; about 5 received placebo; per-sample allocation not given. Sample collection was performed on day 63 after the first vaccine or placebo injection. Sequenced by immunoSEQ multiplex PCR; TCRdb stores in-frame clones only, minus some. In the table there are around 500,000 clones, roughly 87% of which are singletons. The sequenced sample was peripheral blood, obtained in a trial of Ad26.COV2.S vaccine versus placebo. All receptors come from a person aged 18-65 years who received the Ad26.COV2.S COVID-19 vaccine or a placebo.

CDR3 DNA: TGTGCCAGCAGTGGGAGTGCTTACGGCTACACCTTC. Translated: CASSGSAYGYTF. This sequence joins TRBV2 and TRBJ1-2; D is uncertain. This CDR3 has 12 amino acids. Germline V gene sequence: CDR1 SNHLY, CDR2 FYNNEI. V lost 4 bases and J lost 8, with 11 bases in between.

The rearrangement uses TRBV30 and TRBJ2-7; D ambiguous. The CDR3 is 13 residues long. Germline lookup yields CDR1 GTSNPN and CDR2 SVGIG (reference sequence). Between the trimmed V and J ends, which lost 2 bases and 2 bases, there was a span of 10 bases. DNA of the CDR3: TGTGCCTGGAGTTGGGCGATCACCTACGAGCAGTACTTC. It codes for CAWSWAITYEQYF.

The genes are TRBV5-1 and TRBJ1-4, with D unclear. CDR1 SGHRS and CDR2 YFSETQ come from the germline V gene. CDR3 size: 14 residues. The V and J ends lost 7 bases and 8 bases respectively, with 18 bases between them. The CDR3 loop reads CASGLTSLGEKLFF. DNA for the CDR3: TGCGCCAGCGGGCTGACATCGTTAGGGGAAAAACTGTTTTTT.

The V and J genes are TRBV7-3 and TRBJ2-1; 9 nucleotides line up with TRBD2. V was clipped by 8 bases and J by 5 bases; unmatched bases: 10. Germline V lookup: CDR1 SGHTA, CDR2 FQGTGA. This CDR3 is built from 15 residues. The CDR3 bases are TGTGCCAGCGGACCGGGACTAGCAAGTAACAATGAGCAGTTCTTC. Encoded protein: CASGPGLASNNEQFF.

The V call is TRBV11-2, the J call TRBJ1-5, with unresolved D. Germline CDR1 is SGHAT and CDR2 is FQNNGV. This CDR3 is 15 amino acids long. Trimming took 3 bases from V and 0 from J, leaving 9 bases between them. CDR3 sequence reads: CASSLGQSSNQPQHF. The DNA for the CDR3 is TGTGCCAGCAGCTTGGGTCAGAGTAGCAATCAGCCCCAGCATTTT. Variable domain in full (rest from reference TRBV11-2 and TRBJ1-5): EAGVAQSPRYKIIEKRQSVAFWCNPISGHATLYWYQQILGQGPKLLIQFQNNGVVDDSQLPKDRFSAERLKGVDSTLKIQPAKLEDSAVYLCASSLGQSSNQPQHFGDGTRLSIL.

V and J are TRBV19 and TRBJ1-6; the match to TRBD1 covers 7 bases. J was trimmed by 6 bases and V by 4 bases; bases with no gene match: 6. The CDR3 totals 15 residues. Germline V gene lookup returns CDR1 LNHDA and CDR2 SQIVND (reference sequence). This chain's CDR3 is CASSTAGGINSPLHF. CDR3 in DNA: TGTGCCAGTAGTACCGCAGGGGGTATTAATTCACCCCTCCACTTT.

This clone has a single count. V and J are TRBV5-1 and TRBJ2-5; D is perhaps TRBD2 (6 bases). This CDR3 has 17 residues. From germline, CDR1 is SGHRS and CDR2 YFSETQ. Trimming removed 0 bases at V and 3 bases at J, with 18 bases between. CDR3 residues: CASSLGDLGVGEETQYF. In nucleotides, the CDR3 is TGCGCCAGCAGCTTGGGGGACTTAGGGGTCGGGGAAGAGACCCAGTACTTC.

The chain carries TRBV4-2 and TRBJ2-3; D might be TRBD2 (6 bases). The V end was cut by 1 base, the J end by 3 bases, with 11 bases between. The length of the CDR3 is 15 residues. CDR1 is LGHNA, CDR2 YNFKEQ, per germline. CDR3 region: CASSQGRGITDTQYF. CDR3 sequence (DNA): TGTGCCAGCAGCCAAGGGCGGGGAATTACAGATACGCAGTATTTT.

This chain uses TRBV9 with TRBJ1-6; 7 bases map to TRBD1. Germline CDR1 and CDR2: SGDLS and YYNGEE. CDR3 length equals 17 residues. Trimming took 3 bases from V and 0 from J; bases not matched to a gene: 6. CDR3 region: CASSDRTGFSYNSPLHF. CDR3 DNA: TGTGCCAGCAGCGACAGGACAGGCTTCTCCTATAATTCACCCCTCCACTTT.

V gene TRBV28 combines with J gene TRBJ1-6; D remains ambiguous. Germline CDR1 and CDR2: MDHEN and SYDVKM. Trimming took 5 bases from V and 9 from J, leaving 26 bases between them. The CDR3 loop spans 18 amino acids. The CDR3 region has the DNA TGTGCCAGCAGTCACCACCCTTCACGAGGGAATCCCGGTTCACCCCTCCACTTT. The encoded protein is CASSHHPSRGNPGSPLHF.

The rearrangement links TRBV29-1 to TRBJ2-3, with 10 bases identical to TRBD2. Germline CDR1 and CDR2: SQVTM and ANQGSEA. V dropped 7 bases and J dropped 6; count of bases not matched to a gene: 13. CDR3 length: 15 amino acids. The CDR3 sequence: CSARTSGKGVDTQYF. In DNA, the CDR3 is TGCAGCGCCAGAACTAGCGGGAAAGGGGTCGATACGCAGTATTTT.

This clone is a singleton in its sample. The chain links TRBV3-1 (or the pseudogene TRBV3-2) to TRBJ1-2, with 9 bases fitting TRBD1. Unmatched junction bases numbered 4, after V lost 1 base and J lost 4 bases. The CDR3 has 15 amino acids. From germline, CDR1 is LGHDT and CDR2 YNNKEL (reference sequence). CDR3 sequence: CASSQAGTGPYGYTF. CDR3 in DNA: TGTGCCAGCAGCCAAGCTGGGACAGGGCCCTATGGCTACACCTTC.

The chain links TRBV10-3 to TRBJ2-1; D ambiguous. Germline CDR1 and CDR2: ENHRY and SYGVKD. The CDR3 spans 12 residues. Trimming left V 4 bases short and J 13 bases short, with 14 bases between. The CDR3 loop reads CAISASLVNQFF. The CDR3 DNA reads TGTGCCATCAGTGCCTCCCTGGTCAATCAGTTCTTC.

This chain's CDR3 is CASSGTQGSFEKLFF. The CDR3 nucleotides are TGTGCCAGCAGCGGGACACAGGGGAGTTTTGAAAAACTGTTTTTT. V usage is TRBV9 and J usage is TRBJ1-4, with 7 bases lining up with TRBD1. There are 15 residues in the CDR3. The germline gives CDR1 SGDLS, CDR2 YYNGEE. V lost 3 bases to trimming and J lost 7 bases; unmatched junction nucleotides: 9.

The CDR3 is CASSRGPSSTDTQYF. CDR3 in DNA: TGTGCCAGCAGCAGGGGGCCATCTAGCACAGATACGCAGTATTTT. The V gene is TRBV6-5, the J gene TRBJ2-3; 8 bases are a match to TRBD1. J was trimmed by 0 bases and V by 6 bases; bases with no gene match: 5. The CDR3 has 15 residues. Germline V gene sequence: CDR1 MNHEY, CDR2 SVGAGI.

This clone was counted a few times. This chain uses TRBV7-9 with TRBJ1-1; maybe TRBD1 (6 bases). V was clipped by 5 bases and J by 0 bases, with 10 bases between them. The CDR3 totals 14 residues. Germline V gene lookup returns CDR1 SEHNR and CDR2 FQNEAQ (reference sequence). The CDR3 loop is CASSDYRVNTEAFF. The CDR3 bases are TGTGCCAGCAGCGATTACAGGGTGAACACTGAAGCTTTCTTT.

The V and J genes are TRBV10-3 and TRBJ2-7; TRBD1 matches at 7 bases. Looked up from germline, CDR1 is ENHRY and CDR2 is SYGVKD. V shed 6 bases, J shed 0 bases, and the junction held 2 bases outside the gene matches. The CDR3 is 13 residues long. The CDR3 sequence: CAISRQGSYEQYF. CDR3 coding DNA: TGTGCCATCAGCAGACAGGGCTCCTACGAGCAGTACTTC.

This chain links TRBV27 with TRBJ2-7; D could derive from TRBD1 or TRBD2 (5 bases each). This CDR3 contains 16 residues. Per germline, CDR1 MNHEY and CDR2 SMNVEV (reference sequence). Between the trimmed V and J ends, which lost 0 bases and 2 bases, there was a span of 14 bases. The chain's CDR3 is CASSLSWGMPTYEQYF. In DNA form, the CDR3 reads TGTGCCAGCAGTTTATCTTGGGGGATGCCCACCTACGAGCAGTACTTC.

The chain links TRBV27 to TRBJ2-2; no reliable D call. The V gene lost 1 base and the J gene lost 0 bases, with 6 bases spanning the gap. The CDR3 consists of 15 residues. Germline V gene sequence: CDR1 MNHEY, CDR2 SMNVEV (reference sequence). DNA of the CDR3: TGTGCCAGCAGTTTATTTGCAGCGAACACCGGGGAGCTGTTTTTT. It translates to CASSLFAANTGELFF.

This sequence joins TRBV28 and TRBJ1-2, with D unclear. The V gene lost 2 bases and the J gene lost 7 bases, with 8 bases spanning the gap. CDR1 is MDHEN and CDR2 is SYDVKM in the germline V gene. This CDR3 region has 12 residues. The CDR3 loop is CASSLLGGGYTF. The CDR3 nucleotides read TGTGCCAGCAGTTTACTAGGAGGTGGCTACACCTTC.

The DNA of the CDR3 is TGTGCCAGCAGCTCGGGGCGGGACCGGAAGGCCTACGAGCAGTACTTC. It specifies CASSSGRDRKAYEQYF. The rearrangement uses TRBV11-2 and TRBJ2-7, with a possible D match to TRBD2 (6 bases). This CDR3 contains 16 residues. The germline V gene has CDR1 SGHAT and CDR2 FQNNGV. V lost 4 bases to trimming and J lost 2 bases, with 18 bases between them.

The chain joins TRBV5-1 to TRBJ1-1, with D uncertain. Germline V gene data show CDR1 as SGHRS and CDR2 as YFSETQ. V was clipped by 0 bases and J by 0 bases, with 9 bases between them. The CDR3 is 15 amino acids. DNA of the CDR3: TGCGCCAGCAGCTTGGAACCGGCAATGAACACTGAAGCTTTCTTT. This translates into CASSLEPAMNTEAFF.

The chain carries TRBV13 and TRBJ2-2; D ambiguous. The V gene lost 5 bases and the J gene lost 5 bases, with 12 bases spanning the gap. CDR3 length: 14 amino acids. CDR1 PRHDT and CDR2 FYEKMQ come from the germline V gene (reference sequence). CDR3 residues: CASSSQRETGELFF. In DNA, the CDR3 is TGTGCCAGCAGCAGTCAAAGGGAAACCGGGGAGCTGTTTTTT.

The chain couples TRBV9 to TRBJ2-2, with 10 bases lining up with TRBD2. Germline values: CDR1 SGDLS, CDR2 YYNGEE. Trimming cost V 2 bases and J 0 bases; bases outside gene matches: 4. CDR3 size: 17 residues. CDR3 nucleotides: TGTGCCAGCAGCGTTGGAGCGGGAGGGCCGAACACCGGGGAGCTGTTTTTT. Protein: CASSVGAGGPNTGELFF.

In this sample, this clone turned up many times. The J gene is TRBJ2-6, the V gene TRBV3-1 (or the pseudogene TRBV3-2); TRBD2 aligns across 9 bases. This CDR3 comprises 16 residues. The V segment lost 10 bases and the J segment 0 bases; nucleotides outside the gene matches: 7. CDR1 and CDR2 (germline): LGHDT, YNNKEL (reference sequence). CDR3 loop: CATTSGSNSGANVLTF. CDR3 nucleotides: TGTGCCACTACTAGCGGGTCCAACTCTGGGGCCAACGTCCTGACTTTC.